These T cell receptor beta chains were read from a single sample in a study of neurological immune-mediated disorders. TCRdb re-called the 5' RACE reads with MiXCR, one entry per CDR3 protein. In the table there are fewer than 60,000 distinct CDR3 sequences, around 12% of which are singletons. Sequenced material: PBMCs. The receptors originated from a male donor with HTLV-1-associated myelopathy (HAM/TSP). The CDR3 runs from the conserved cysteine through the conserved F or W. Each record gives: J gene, D gene, CDR3 length, V gene, clone size, CDR3 DNA, CDR3 protein. The D gene is left open where the match is weak. Size is stated for part of the rows, as once, few or many counts, or as a class when the clone is expanded.

TRBJ2-5 | NA | 18 | TRBV18 | NA | TGTGCCAGCTCACGGTACCCCGTAGGGACGGTTGAGGCAGAGACCCAGTACTTC | CASSRYPVGTVEAETQYF
TRBJ2-5 | NA | 15 | TRBV15 | many | TGTGCCACCAGCAGGGGAGGATCGGATCCGGAGACCCAGTACTTC | CATSRGGSDPETQYF
TRBJ2-7 | TRBD2 | 12 | TRBV20-1 | many | TGCAGTGTGTCGAGCGGGGTCTACGAGCAGTACTTC | CSVSSGVYEQYF
TRBJ1-6 | NA | 15 | TRBV2 | many | TGTGCCAGCGGGGCGGAATCCTCCTATAATTCACCCCTCCACTTT | CASGAESSYNSPLHF
TRBJ2-6 | NA | 14 | TRBV6-5 | many | TGTGCCAGCAGCCCTAGCTCTGGGGCCAACGTCCTGACTTTC | CASSPSSGANVLTF
TRBJ2-3 | TRBD2 | 16 | TRBV5-1 | many | TGCGCCAGCAGCTCTTCCGGACTAGCGGGGGGCGATACGCAGTATTTT | CASSSSGLAGGDTQYF
TRBJ2-7 | NA | 15 | TRBV3-1 | many | TGTGCCAGCAGCCAAAAGGGAACAGCCTCCTACGAGCAGTACTTC | CASSQKGTASYEQYF
TRBJ1-2 | NA | 14 | TRBV5-1 | many | TGCGCCAGCAGCTTGGCCCCTGAGAGCTATGGCTACACCTTC | CASSLAPESYGYTF
TRBJ2-5 | TRBD1 | 15 | TRBV20-1 | many | TGCAGTGCTAGATTCCCCCGACAGGGGGAAGAGACCCAGTACTTC | CSARFPRQGEETQYF
TRBJ2-5 | TRBD2 | 14 | TRBV2 | many | TGTGCCAGCAGTGTACTAGCGGGGAAGGAGACCCAGTACTTC | CASSVLAGKETQYF
TRBJ1-6 | TRBD1 | 14 | TRBV7-9 | many | TGTGCCAGCAGCTCGCAGACAGGGATCTCACCCCTCCACTTT | CASSSQTGISPLHF
TRBJ2-3 | NA | 17 | TRBV15 | many | TGTGTCACCAGCAGAGATAACCTAGGGACGTGGCAGGATACGCAGTATTTT | CVTSRDNLGTWQDTQYF
TRBJ1-2 | NA | 11 | TRBV2 | many | TGTGCCAGCAGTGGGCCGGCTAGCTACACCTTC | CASSGPASYTF
TRBJ1-6 | NA | 13 | TRBV5-1 | NA | TGCGCCAGCAGCTTGGAAGCCGTCTCGGCCCTCCACTTT | CASSLEAVSALHF
TRBJ1-4 | NA | 14 | TRBV14 | many | TGTGCCAGCAGCTCAGTACGGGGGGGCGAAAAACTGTTTTTT | CASSSVRGGEKLFF
TRBJ2-7 | NA | 15 | TRBV20-1 | many | TGCAGTGCTAGAGATCCGGGCAGCTACTCCTACGAGCAGTACTTC | CSARDPGSYSYEQYF
TRBJ1-1 | NA | 15 | TRBV12-3/TRBV12-4 | medium-sized | TGTGCCAGCAGTTTTTATACAGGGCTGAACACTGAAGCTTTCTTT | CASSFYTGLNTEAFF
TRBJ2-3 | TRBD2 | 15 | TRBV28 | many | TGTGCCAGCGGGAGCGGGGGGGCGGTGACAGATACGCAGTATTTT | CASGSGGAVTDTQYF
TRBJ2-3 | NA | 15 | TRBV5-1 | many | TGCGCCAGCAGCCCTCTCGGCGACTCGGCCGATACGCAGTATTTT | CASSPLGDSADTQYF
TRBJ1-1 | TRBD1 | 14 | TRBV3-1 | many | TGTGCCAGCAGTCCCCGGGACAGGGGGCGGAAAGCTTTCTTT | CASSPRDRGRKAFF
TRBJ1-1 | NA | 17 | TRBV5-1 | many | TGCGCCAGCAGCTTGGGGCAGGGGATAATTATGAACACTGAAGCTTTCTTT | CASSLGQGIIMNTEAFF
TRBJ1-5 | NA | 13 | TRBV20-1 | many | TGCAGTGCTAGAGACATCTTCAATCAGCCCCAGCATTTT | CSARDIFNQPQHF
TRBJ2-7 | NA | 14 | TRBV5-1 | many | TGCGCCAGCAGCGGGGGGACTGAGTCCTACGAGCAGTACTTC | CASSGGTESYEQYF
TRBJ2-1 | TRBD2 | 16 | TRBV24-1 | many | TGTGCCACCAGTGATTTCGGGGGGAGCTCCTACAATGAGCAGTTCTTC | CATSDFGGSSYNEQFF
TRBJ2-5 | NA | 12 | TRBV7-2 | many | TGTGCCAGCAGCTATGGGCAGGAGACCCAGTACTTC | CASSYGQETQYF
TRBJ1-2 | NA | 12 | TRBV20-1 | many | TGCAGTGCTACCACAGGGCCGGGTGGCTACACCTTC | CSATTGPGGYTF
TRBJ1-6 | NA | 13 | TRBV5-1 | many | TGCGCCAGCAGCTTGGCCTCTAATTCACCCCTCCACTTT | CASSLASNSPLHF
TRBJ1-1 | TRBD1 | 13 | TRBV10-2 | many | TGCGCCAGCAGGGGGGACAGATACACTGAAGCTTTCTTT | CASRGDRYTEAFF
TRBJ2-7 | NA | 13 | TRBV7-9 | many | TGTGCCAGCAGCTTCGGGGCGACCTACGAGCAGTACTTC | CASSFGATYEQYF
TRBJ2-1 | TRBD2 | 15 | TRBV28 | many | TGTGCCAGCAGTCAGGGACTAGCGGGGGGGGGTGAGCAGTTCTTC | CASSQGLAGGGEQFF
TRBJ2-5 | TRBD1 | 15 | TRBV5-1 | many | TGCGCCAGCAGCTTACAGGGACAGGGCCAAGAGACCCAGTACTTC | CASSLQGQGQETQYF
TRBJ1-1 | NA | 13 | TRBV7-9 | many | TGTGCCAGCAGCATAATACAAACGGGTGAAGCTTTCTTT | CASSIIQTGEAFF
TRBJ1-5 | NA | 14 | TRBV14 | many | TGTGCCAGCAGCCAAGATCGGGTTAATCAGCCCCAGCATTTT | CASSQDRVNQPQHF
TRBJ2-1 | NA | 16 | TRBV5-1 | many | TGCGCCAGCAGCATGCTCAGGGGCCCCTCCTACAATGAGCAGTTCTTC | CASSMLRGPSYNEQFF
TRBJ2-7 | NA | 12 | TRBV5-1 | medium-sized | TGCTCATCGGGGCGGGATTTAGGCGAGCAGTACTTC | CSSGRDLGEQYF
TRBJ2-6 | TRBD1 | 18 | TRBV15 | many | TGTGCCACCAGCAGACCGGGACAGGGGGCACCTGGGGCCAACGTCCTGACTTTC | CATSRPGQGAPGANVLTF
TRBJ2-3 | TRBD1 | 15 | TRBV6-1 | NA | TGTGCCAGCAGTGAATGGGTCAGGGGGCCAGATACGCAGTATTTT | CASSEWVRGPDTQYF
TRBJ1-2 | NA | 12 | TRBV12-3/TRBV12-4 | many | TGTGCCAGCGGGGAGGGTATCTATGGCTACACCTTC | CASGEGIYGYTF